Below, 6 T cell receptor beta chains from the same sample are listed, as sequenced in a study of tumor and adjacent non-tumor tissue in lung cancer. Three rounds of nested PCR, following a modified ARM-PCR protocol, produced the TCRbeta library. MiXCR was run by TCRdb on the multiplex PCR reads, yielding one entry per CDR3 protein. This sample carries approximately 110,000 distinct CDR3 sequences, 62% of them seen once, and the ten largest clones take around 19%. No cell sorting was done before RNA was extracted from the tissue. This non-tumor lung sample came from over 3 cm beyond the tumor edge. Sequenced material: distant non-tumor lung tissue. The receptors were sampled from a man in his sixties with non-small cell lung cancer.

A note on this clonotype: A much larger clone is a single base away; this may be a read error. The V and J genes are TRBV28 and TRBJ2-5, with 11 bases identical to TRBD1. The CDR3 spans 15 residues. Germline CDR1 and CDR2: MDHEN and SYDVKM. CDR3 in amino acids: CASSVTPGTGGSQNF. Here the CDR3 DNA reads TGTGCCAGCAGTGTCACGCCTGGGACAGGGGGTTCCCAGAACTTC. Combining the CDR3 with reference TRBV28 and TRBJ2-5 gives the whole variable domain DVKVTQSSRYLVKRTGEKVFLECVQDMDHENMFWYRQDPGLGLRLIYFSYDVKMKEKGDIPEGYSVSREKKERFSLILESASTNQTSMYLCASSVTPGTGGSQNFGPGTRLLVL.

This clonotype appeared a single time. A much larger clone lies a single base off, so this may be a read error. The chain recombines TRBV12-3 or TRBV12-4 with TRBJ1-1; no clear D. The CDR3 consists of 14 residues. V was pared by 6 bases and J by 4 bases, with 15 bases between. CDR3 bases: TGTGCCAGCAGGAAGGGCGGCCAGAGCACTGAAGCTTTCTTT. It is translated as CASRKGGQSTEAFF.

This clonotype has at least ten counts. The chain uses TRBV13 and TRBJ2-5; D possibly corresponds to TRBD2 (5 bases). The germline CDR1 and CDR2 sequences are PRHDT and FYEKMQ (reference sequence). V lost 5 bases, J lost 1 base, and 8 bases lay in between. The CDR3 sequence is 13 residues long. CDR3 coding DNA: TGTGCCAGCAGCCCCGGGGTCCAAGAGACCCAGTACTTC. It encodes CASSPGVQETQYF.

The V gene is TRBV2, the J gene TRBJ2-2, with TRBD2 as a possible D gene (6 bases). Germline V gene data show CDR1 as SNHLY and CDR2 as FYNNEI. The CDR3 has 15 residues. Trimming removed 3 bases from V and 6 bases from J, with 14 bases in between. The CDR3: CASSEGGTRAGELFF. Written as DNA, the CDR3 is TGTGCCAGCAGTGAGGGAGGCACGAGGGCCGGGGAGCTGTTTTTT.

This clonotype was counted once. This sequence joins TRBV30 and TRBJ2-4, with a weak D call TRBD2 (6 bases). V was trimmed by 2 bases and J by 7 bases, leaving 12 bases between them. The germline V gene has CDR1 GTSNPN and CDR2 SVGIG (reference sequence). This CDR3 comprises 13 residues. For the CDR3, the DNA is TGTGCCTGGAGTAACGGGGCGGGGAACATTCAGTACTTC. Translation: CAWSNGAGNIQYF.

This clonotype was seen once. The junction and the germline gene differ at one end; a read error may be behind it. J is TRBJ2-1 and V is TRBV7-8; 10 nucleotides match TRBD2. Germline V gene sequence: CDR1 SGHVS, CDR2 FQNEAQ. This CDR3 spans 16 amino acids. The CDR3: CANSSPSGGAGNEQFF. CDR3 sequence (DNA): TGTGCCAACAGCTCTCCCAGCGGGGGGGCCGGTAATGAGCAGTTCTTT.